The present T cell receptor beta chain was sequenced within a study of blood T cell repertoires in COVID-19. Study in general: There were acute and convalescent COVID-19 samples, and they came from the United States, Italy and Spain.

Some clones are missing from TCRdb's copy, which holds only in-frame ones; the method was immunoSEQ multiplex PCR. The data hold tens of thousands of clones, with around 90% observed a single time. Germline CDR1 and CDR2: WSHSY and SAAADI. V was cut by 5 bases and J by 5 bases, with 10 bases left in between. This CDR3 has 13 amino acids. The chain carries TRBV10-2 and TRBJ1-5; D uncertain. The sample taken for sequencing was peripheral blood. The sequence derives from a man aged 45-60 years with COVID-19, enrolled during active disease. CDR3: CASSRDTYQPQHF. The CDR3 DNA sequence: TGCGCCAGCAGTCGAGACACGTATCAGCCCCAGCATTTT.